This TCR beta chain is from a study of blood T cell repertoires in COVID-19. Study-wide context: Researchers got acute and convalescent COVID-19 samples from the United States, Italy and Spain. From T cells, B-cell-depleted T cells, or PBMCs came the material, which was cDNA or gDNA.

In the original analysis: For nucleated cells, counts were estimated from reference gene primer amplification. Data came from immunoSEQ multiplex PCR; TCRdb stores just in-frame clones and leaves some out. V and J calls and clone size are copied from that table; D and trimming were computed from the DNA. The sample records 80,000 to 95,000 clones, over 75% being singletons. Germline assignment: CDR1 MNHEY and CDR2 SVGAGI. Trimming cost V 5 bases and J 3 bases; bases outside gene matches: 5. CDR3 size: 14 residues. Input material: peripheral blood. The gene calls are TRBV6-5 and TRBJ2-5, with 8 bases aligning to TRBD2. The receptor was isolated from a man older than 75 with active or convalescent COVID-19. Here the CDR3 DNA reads TGTGCCAGCAGTACCACCGGGGGGGAAGAGACCCAGTACTTC. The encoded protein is CASSTTGGEETQYF.